A selection of T cell receptor beta chains follows, all from one sample in a study of cytomegalovirus exposure and HLA in healthy donors. Generated by immunoSEQ multiplex PCR, the TCRdb table keeps only in-frame clones and is missing some. This table has around 150,000 clones, around 76% appearing once. The material sequenced was PBMCs. The source of these receptors is a girl aged 5 to 17 in good health and CMV-seropositive. CDR3s include the opening cysteine and the closing phenylalanine or tryptophan. D genes are given only for firm matches. The size entry is marked missing in some rows and otherwise reads once, few, many or a size class.

V: TRBV7-6; D: TRBD2; size: -; length: 14; J: TRBJ2-7; DNA: TGTGCCAGCGCCCGGGGGGGCTCCGCCTACGAGCAGTACTTC; CDR3: CASARGGSAYEQYF
V: TRBV13; D: -; size: few; length: 17; J: TRBJ2-7; DNA: TGTGCCAGCAGCACCCGCCAGGCAGCCCGACCTACCTACGAGCAGTACTTC; CDR3: CASSTRQAARPTYEQYF
V: TRBV5-4; D: TRBD1; size: once; length: 14; J: TRBJ2-3; DNA: TGTGCCAGCAAACAGGACAGGGGCACAGATACGCAGTATTTT; CDR3: CASKQDRGTDTQYF
V: TRBV5-4; D: TRBD1; size: -; length: 14; J: TRBJ2-7; DNA: TGTGCCAGCAGCGCCCGGGACAGCTCTCTGGAGCAGTACTTC; CDR3: CASSARDSSLEQYF
V: TRBV27; D: TRBD1; size: -; length: 15; J: TRBJ2-7; DNA: TGTGCCAGCAACCCAACGGGACAGGGGGGCGACGAGCAGTACTTC; CDR3: CASNPTGQGGDEQYF
V: TRBV27; D: -; size: -; length: 14; J: TRBJ2-5; DNA: TGTGCCAGCAGAGCTAGCGACGGTAGTGAGACCCAGTACTTC; CDR3: CASRASDGSETQYF
V: TRBV10-1; D: -; size: once; length: 14; J: TRBJ1-4; DNA: TGCGCCAGCAGTGAGTCGGCGGGCGGGGAAAAACTGTTTTTT; CDR3: CASSESAGGEKLFF
V: TRBV2; D: -; size: -; length: 14; J: TRBJ2-3; DNA: TGTGCCAGCAGTGGGCGCGGGGGCACAGATACGCAGTATTTT; CDR3: CASSGRGGTDTQYF
V: TRBV6-5; D: TRBD1; size: -; length: 14; J: TRBJ1-2; DNA: TGTGCCAGCAGTAGCAACAGGGGTAACTATGGCTACACCTTC; CDR3: CASSSNRGNYGYTF
V: TRBV9; D: -; size: -; length: 13; J: TRBJ1-4; DNA: TGTGCCAGCAGTAGGGGCCAGGGGGAAAAACTGTTTTTT; CDR3: CASSRGQGEKLFF
V: TRBV19; D: TRBD1; size: -; length: 17; J: TRBJ2-1; DNA: TGTGCCAGTAGTATTGGGGGTTCCGGGACAGGGTGGAATGAGCAGTTCTTC; CDR3: CASSIGGSGTGWNEQFF
V: TRBV18; D: TRBD1; size: -; length: 14; J: TRBJ2-5; DNA: TGTGCCAGCTCACCACCGGGACAGGGGATGACCCAGTACTTC; CDR3: CASSPPGQGMTQYF
V: TRBV2; D: TRBD1; size: -; length: 17; J: TRBJ1-2; DNA: TGTGCCAGCCCCAGGTTGGGGACAGGGGTGGTTCGGGATGGCTACACCTTC; CDR3: CASPRLGTGVVRDGYTF
V: TRBV7-6; D: -; size: -; length: 16; J: TRBJ1-1; DNA: TGTGCCAGCAGCTTTAAGGAGGGCTTAGAGAACACTGAAGCTTTCTTT; CDR3: CASSFKEGLENTEAFF
V: TRBV7-3; D: TRBD1; size: -; length: 13; J: TRBJ1-1; DNA: TGTGCCAGCAGCTCCACGGACAGGGGTGAAGCTTTCTTT; CDR3: CASSSTDRGEAFF
V: TRBV19; D: -; size: -; length: 18; J: TRBJ2-1; DNA: TGTGCCAGTAGTATAGAACTGGGTGGAGGGGGGGGTTACAATGAGCAGTTCTTC; CDR3: CASSIELGGGGGYNEQFF
V: TRBV13; D: -; size: -; length: 12; J: TRBJ2-5; DNA: TGTGCCAGCAGCTTAGCCAGGGAGACCCAGTACTTC; CDR3: CASSLARETQYF
V: TRBV7-9; D: -; size: -; length: 17; J: TRBJ2-5; DNA: TGTGCCAGCAGCAGACCCCCTCCTTCTGGGCCCGGAGAGACCCAGTACTTC; CDR3: CASSRPPPSGPGETQYF
V: TRBV10-3; D: -; size: -; length: 14; J: TRBJ2-1; DNA: TGTGCCATCAGCATATCCGGGGCGGGGAATGAGCAGTTCTTC; CDR3: CAISISGAGNEQFF